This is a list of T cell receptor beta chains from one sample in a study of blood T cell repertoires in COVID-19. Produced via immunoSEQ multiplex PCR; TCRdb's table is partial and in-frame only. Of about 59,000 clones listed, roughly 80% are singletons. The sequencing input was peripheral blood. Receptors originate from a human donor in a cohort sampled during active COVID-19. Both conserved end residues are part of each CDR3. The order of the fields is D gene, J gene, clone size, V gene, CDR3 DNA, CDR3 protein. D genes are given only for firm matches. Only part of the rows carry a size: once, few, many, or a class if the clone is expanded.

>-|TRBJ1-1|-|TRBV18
TGTGCCAGCTCCGAGGAACAGGGACTGAACACTGAAGCTTTCTTT
CASSEEQGLNTEAFF
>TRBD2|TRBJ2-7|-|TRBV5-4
TGTGCCAGCAGCGCGACTAGCGGGACCTCCTACGAGCAGTACTTC
CASSATSGTSYEQYF
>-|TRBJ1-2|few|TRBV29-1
TGCAGCGCCTTTCTTTGGAGGGAAAGAGGCTACACCTTC
CSAFLWRERGYTF
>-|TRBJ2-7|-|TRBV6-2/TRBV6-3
TGTGCCAGCAGTTACTCGACTCGAGGTGGCGAGCAGTACTTC
CASSYSTRGGEQYF
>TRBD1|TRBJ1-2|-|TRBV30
TGTGCCTGGAGCAACCTGAGACAGGGACATATCCTTAACTATGGCTACACCTTC
CAWSNLRQGHILNYGYTF
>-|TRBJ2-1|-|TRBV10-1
TGCGCCAGCAGTGAAGTCTTCTCCGGCAATGAGCAGTTCTTC
CASSEVFSGNEQFF
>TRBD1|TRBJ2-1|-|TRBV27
TGTGCCAGCAGAACATACAGGGGAAGAAATGAGCAGTTCTTC
CASRTYRGRNEQFF
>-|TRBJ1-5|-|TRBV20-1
TGCAGTGCTAGTCCCTCCAGTTTTAATCAGCCCCAGCATTTT
CSASPSSFNQPQHF
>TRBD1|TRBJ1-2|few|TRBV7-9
TGTGCCAGCAGCCCTACAGGGGATGGCTACACCTTC
CASSPTGDGYTF
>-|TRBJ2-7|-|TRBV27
TGTGCCAGCAGTTTGGCTACAGGTGCAGGTTACGAGCAGTACTTC
CASSLATGAGYEQYF
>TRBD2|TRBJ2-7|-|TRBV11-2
TGTGCCAGCAGAAAGGGGGCGGGAGGGCCTGAGCAGTACTTC
CASRKGAGGPEQYF
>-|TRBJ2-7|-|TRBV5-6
TGTGCCAGCAGCTTGGGTAATAGCGGTTACGGCTACGAGCAGTACTTC
CASSLGNSGYGYEQYF
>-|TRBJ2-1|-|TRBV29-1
TGCAGCGTTGGAGGCCTTCCGGAACCTGAGCAGTTCTTC
CSVGGLPEPEQFF
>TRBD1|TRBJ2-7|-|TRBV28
TGTGCCAGCAGTCTCCCGGGACAGGGAGATGAGCAGTACTTC
CASSLPGQGDEQYF
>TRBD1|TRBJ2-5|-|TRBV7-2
TGTGCCAGCAACAACCGGGACAGCCAAGAGACCCAGTACTTC
CASNNRDSQETQYF
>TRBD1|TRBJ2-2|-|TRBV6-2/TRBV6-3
TGTGCCAGCAGTTACGACAGGGCCCGAACCGGGGAGCTGTTTTTT
CASSYDRARTGELFF
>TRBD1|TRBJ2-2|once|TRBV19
TGTGCCAGTAGTACCAGGGGGAGTGGTCGGACCGGGGAGCTGTTTTTT
CASSTRGSGRTGELFF
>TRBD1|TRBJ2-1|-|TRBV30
TGTGCCTGGGGAGTGCTACAGGGGCCCTACAATGAGCAGTTCTTC
CAWGVLQGPYNEQFF
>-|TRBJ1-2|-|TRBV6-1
TGTGCCAGCAGTGAAGAAAAACGTCGGAGCAGGGGAAACGGCTACACCTTC
CASSEEKRRSRGNGYTF
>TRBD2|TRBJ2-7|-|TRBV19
TGTGCCAGTAGTCTGGAGTCGGGGGGCTACGAGCAGTACTTC
CASSLESGGYEQYF
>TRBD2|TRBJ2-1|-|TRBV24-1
TGTGCCACCAGTGACACGACTAGCGGGTTATACAATGAGCAGTTCTTC
CATSDTTSGLYNEQFF
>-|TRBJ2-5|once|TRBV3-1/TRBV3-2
TGTGCCAGCAGTCCCCCTAGCCTTCAAGAGACCCAGTACTTC
CASSPPSLQETQYF
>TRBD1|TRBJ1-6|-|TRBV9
TGTGCCAGCAGCCTCAACCCGGGACAGACAAATTCACCCCTCCACTTT
CASSLNPGQTNSPLHF
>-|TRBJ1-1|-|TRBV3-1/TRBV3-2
TGTGCCAGCAGCCAAGACCCAGGGGCAACTGAAGCTTTCTTT
CASSQDPGATEAFF
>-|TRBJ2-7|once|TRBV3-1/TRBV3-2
TGTGCCAGCAGCCAAGAGGCGGAGTCCTACGAGCAGTACTTC
CASSQEAESYEQYF
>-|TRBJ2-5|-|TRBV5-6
TGTGCCAGCAGCTTGGGAGGATCCCCGACCCAGTACTTC
CASSLGGSPTQYF
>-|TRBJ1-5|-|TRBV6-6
TGTGCCAGCACCCAGGGAGGGATTCAGCCCCAGCATTTT
CASTQGGIQPQHF
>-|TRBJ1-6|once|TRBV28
TGTGCCAGCAGTTTCTCTAGCCCCGATTCACCCCTCCACTTT
CASSFSSPDSPLHF
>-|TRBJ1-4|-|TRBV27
TGTGCCAGCACTCCCCGTGGGGGGTTGAATGAAAAACTGTTTTTT
CASTPRGGLNEKLFF
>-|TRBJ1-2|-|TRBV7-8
TGTGCCAGCAGCCCAGAGCCCCTCGGGGGCTATGGCTACACCTTC
CASSPEPLGGYGYTF
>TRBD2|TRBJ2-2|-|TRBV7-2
TGTGCCAGCAGTCGGGGGCGGGGAACGGGAGGGACCGGGGAGCTGTTTTTT
CASSRGRGTGGTGELFF
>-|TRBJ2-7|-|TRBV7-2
TGTGCCAGCAGTCGTAACACAGGGTTTTCCTACGAGCAGTACTTC
CASSRNTGFSYEQYF
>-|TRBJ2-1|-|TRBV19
TGTGCCAGTCAAACATCCCTAGGTTCCTACAATGAGCAGTTCTTC
CASQTSLGSYNEQFF
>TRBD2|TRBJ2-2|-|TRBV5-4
TGTGCCAGCAGCTTGGTGTGGCTAGCGGGTAACACCGGGGAGCTGTTTTTT
CASSLVWLAGNTGELFF
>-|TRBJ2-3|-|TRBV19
TGTGCCAGTAGTATGGAGGGTTTCCTCACAGATACGCAGTATTTT
CASSMEGFLTDTQYF
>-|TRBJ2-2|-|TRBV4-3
TGCGCCAGCAGCCAAGTAGCGGCGATCACCGGGGAGCTGTTTTTT
CASSQVAAITGELFF
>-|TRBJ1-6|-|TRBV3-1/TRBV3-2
TGTGCCAGCAGCCAAGTCCAACTTAGGGGCCCCTCACCCCTCCACTTT
CASSQVQLRGPSPLHF
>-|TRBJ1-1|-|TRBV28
TGTGCCAGCAGTTTTGGAGGGACGAACACTGAAGCTTTCTTT
CASSFGGTNTEAFF
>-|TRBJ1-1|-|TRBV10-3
TGTGCCATCAGTGAATCTCCGACAGGTAACACTGAAGCTTTCTTT
CAISESPTGNTEAFF
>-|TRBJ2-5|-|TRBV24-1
TGTGCCACCAGTGATTTAGCAGAGACCCAGTACTTC
CATSDLAETQYF
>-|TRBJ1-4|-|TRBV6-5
TGTGCCAGCATTTGGCCGTCAACTAATGAAAAACTGTTTTTT
CASIWPSTNEKLFF
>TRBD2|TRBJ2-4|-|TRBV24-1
TGTGCCACCAGTGACCCGACCGGGACTAGCGGGAACATTCAGTACTTC
CATSDPTGTSGNIQYF
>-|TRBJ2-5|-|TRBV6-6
TGTGCCAGCATTCGCGCGGCGGGGGCTGAGACCCAGTACTTC
CASIRAAGAETQYF
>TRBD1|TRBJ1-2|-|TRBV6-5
TGTGCCAGCAGTTCCCCCCGGACAGGAAATCCCTATGGCTACACCTTC
CASSSPRTGNPYGYTF
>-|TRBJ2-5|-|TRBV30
TGTGCCTGGAGTGGGTATACAGGGTCGGTGGAGACCCAGTACTTC
CAWSGYTGSVETQYF
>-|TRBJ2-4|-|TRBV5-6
TGTGCCAGCAGCTCCGGACAGCCAAACATTCAGTACTTC
CASSSGQPNIQYF
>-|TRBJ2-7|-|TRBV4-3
TGCGCCAGCAGCCCCGGAACAGGAGCCTACGAGCAGTACTTC
CASSPGTGAYEQYF
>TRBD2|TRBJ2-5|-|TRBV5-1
TGCGCCAGCAGCAAACAGCGGGGAGGTGCTGAGACCCAGTACTTC
CASSKQRGGAETQYF
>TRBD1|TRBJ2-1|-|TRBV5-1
TGCGCCAGCAGCCCCGTCGGACAGGGGGCGAACAATGAGCAGTTCTTC
CASSPVGQGANNEQFF